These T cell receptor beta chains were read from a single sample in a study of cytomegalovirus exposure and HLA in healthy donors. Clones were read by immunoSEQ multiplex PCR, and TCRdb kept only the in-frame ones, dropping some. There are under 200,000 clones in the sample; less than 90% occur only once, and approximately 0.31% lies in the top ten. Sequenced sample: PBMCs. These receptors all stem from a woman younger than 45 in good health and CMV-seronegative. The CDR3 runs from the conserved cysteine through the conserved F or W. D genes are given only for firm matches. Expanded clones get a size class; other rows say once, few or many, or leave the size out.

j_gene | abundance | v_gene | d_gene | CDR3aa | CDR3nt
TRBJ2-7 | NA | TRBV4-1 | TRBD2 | CASSALTSGRPYEQYF | TGCGCCAGCAGCGCCCTTACTAGCGGGAGACCCTACGAGCAGTACTTC
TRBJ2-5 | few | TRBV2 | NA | CASKRQPGETQYF | TGTGCCAGCAAGAGACAGCCAGGGGAGACCCAGTACTTC
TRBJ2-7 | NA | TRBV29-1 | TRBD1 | CSVEAGTGTYEQYF | TGCAGCGTTGAAGCTGGGACAGGGACCTACGAGCAGTACTTC
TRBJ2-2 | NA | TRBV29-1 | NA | CSAGHAGELFF | TGCAGCGCTGGACACGCCGGGGAGCTGTTTTTT
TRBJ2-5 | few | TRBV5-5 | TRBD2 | CASRIQSSGGETQYF | TGTGCCAGCAGGATCCAGTCTAGCGGAGGGGAGACCCAGTACTTC
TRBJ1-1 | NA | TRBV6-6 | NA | CASSFPTVNTEAFF | TGTGCCAGCAGTTTTCCTACAGTGAACACTGAAGCTTTCTTT
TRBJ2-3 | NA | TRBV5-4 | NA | CASSLGAAGSSDTQYF | TGTGCCAGCAGCTTGGGGGCGGCGGGTTCCTCCGATACGCAGTATTTT
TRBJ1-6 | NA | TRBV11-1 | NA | CASSSSGQHNSPLHF | TGTGCCAGCAGCTCCTCTGGACAGCATAATTCACCCCTCCACTTT
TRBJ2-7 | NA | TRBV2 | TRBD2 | CASSETSGSTYEQYF | TGTGCCAGCAGCGAGACTAGCGGGAGTACCTACGAGCAGTACTTC
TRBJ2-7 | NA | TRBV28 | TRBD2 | CASSSAGLGAGSTSYEQYF | TGTGCCAGCAGTTCGGCGGGACTTGGAGCGGGAAGCACCTCCTACGAGCAGTACTTC
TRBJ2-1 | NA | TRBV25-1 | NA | CASSEFGSQNEQFF | TGTGCCAGCAGTGAATTCGGGTCTCAGAATGAGCAGTTCTTC
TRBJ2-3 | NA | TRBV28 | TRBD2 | CASSLWVTSGPADTQYF | TGTGCCAGCAGTTTATGGGTAACTAGCGGACCGGCGGATACGCAGTATTTT
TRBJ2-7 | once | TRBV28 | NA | CASSSVEYEQYF | TGTGCCAGCAGTTCTGTGGAGTACGAGCAGTACTTC
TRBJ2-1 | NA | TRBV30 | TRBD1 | CAWSGDRGPYNEQFF | TGTGCCTGGAGTGGAGACAGGGGCCCCTACAATGAGCAGTTCTTC
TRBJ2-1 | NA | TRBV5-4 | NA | CASSLEPGSEQFF | TGTGCCAGCAGCTTGGAACCGGGATCTGAGCAGTTCTTC
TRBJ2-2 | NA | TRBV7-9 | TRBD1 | CASSLQQGNTGELFF | TGTGCCAGCAGCTTACAACAGGGGAATACCGGGGAGCTGTTTTTT
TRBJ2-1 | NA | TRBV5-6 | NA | CASSFSGSGNEQFF | TGTGCCAGCAGCTTCTCCGGGAGCGGCAATGAGCAGTTCTTC
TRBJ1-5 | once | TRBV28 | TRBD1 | CASSGWTGDGSQPQHF | TGTGCCAGCAGTGGATGGACAGGGGATGGGAGTCAGCCCCAGCATTTT
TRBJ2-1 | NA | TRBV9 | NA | CASSVALYQGSYNEQFF | TGTGCCAGCAGCGTAGCCCTTTATCAGGGCTCCTACAATGAGCAGTTCTTC
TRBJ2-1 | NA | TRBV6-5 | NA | CASTLYNEQFF | TGTGCCAGCACTTTATACAATGAGCAGTTCTTC
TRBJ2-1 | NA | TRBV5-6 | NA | CASSLEAGLEFF | TGTGCCAGCAGCTTGGAGGCGGGATTGGAGTTCTTC
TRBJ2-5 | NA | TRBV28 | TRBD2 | CASSFGAGGLQETRYF | TGTGCCAGCAGTTTTGGGGCGGGGGGACTCCAAGAGACCCGGTACTTC
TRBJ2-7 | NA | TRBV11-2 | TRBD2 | CASSIGLANEQYF | TGTGCCAGCAGCATTGGACTAGCGAACGAGCAGTACTTC
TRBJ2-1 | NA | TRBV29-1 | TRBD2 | CSVVGGGYNEQFF | TGCAGCGTTGTTGGCGGGGGTTACAATGAGCAGTTCTTC
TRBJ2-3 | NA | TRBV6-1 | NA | CASSPGQGTDTQYF | TGTGCCAGCAGCCCTGGGCAGGGGACAGATACGCAGTATTTT
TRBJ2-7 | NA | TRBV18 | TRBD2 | CASSPGLASYEQYF | TGTGCCAGCTCGCCGGGACTAGCCTCCTACGAGCAGTACTTC
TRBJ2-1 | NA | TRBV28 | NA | CATEEDREQFF | TGTGCCACGGAGGAGGATCGTGAGCAGTTCTTC
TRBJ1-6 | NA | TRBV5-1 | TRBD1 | CASSWGQYNSPLHF | TGCGCCAGCAGCTGGGGACAGTATAATTCACCCCTCCACTTT
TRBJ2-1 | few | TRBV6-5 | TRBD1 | CASWTGYYNEQFF | TGTGCCAGCTGGACAGGCTACTACAATGAGCAGTTCTTC
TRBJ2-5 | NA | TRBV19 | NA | CASSVDSQETQYF | TGTGCCAGTAGTGTGGACAGCCAAGAGACCCAGTACTTC
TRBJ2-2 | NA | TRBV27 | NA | CASSLSMEGAGELFF | TGTGCCAGCAGTTTATCGATGGAGGGCGCCGGGGAGCTGTTTTTT
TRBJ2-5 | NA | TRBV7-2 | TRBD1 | CASSTGQGARETQYF | TGTGCCAGCAGCACTGGACAGGGGGCTCGGGAGACCCAGTACTTC
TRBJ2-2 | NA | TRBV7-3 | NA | CASSLNTGELFF | TGTGCCAGCAGCCTAAACACCGGGGAGCTGTTTTTT
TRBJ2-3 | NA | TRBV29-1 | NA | CSVGKGLDTQYF | TGCAGCGTTGGGAAGGGGCTAGATACGCAGTATTTT
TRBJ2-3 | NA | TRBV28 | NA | CASLEGITDTQYF | TGTGCCAGCCTAGAAGGTATCACAGATACGCAGTATTTT
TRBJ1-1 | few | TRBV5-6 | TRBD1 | CASSFGGQGGLNTEAFF | TGTGCCAGCAGCTTCGGTGGACAGGGTGGGTTGAACACTGAAGCTTTCTTT
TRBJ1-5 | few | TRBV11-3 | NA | CASSLIGFGTHNQPQHF | TGTGCCAGCAGCTTAATCGGTTTCGGGACACACAATCAGCCCCAGCATTTT
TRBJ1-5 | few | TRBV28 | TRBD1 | CASRDRGWTQHF | TGTGCCAGCAGAGACAGGGGGTGGACCCAGCATTTT
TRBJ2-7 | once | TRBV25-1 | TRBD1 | CASGRQGREQYF | TGTGCCAGCGGGAGACAGGGGCGAGAACAGTACTTC
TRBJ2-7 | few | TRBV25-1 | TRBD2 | CASSGRREGLPYEQYF | TGTGCCAGCAGTGGCAGAAGGGAGGGACTCCCCTACGAGCAGTACTTC
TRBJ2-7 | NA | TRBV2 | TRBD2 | CASSEPSGRVSAYEQYF | TGTGCCAGCAGTGAACCTAGCGGGAGGGTATCCGCTTACGAGCAGTACTTC
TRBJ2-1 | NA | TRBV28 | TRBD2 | CASSLTRLAGLDEQFF | TGTGCCAGCAGTTTAACCCGGCTAGCGGGATTGGATGAGCAGTTCTTC
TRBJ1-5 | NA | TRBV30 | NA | CAWSASSNQPQHF | TGTGCCTGGAGTGCATCCAGCAATCAGCCCCAGCATTTT
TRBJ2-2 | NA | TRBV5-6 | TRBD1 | CASSLAAGGNTGELFF | TGTGCCAGCAGCTTGGCCGCAGGGGGCAACACCGGGGAGCTGTTTTTT
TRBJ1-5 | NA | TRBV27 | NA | CASSLGQGGNQPQHF | TGTGCCAGCAGTTTAGGGCAGGGAGGGAATCAGCCCCAGCATTTT
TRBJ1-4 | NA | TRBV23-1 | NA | CASSQGSGKEKLFF | TGCGCCAGCAGTCAAGGGAGCGGTAAGGAAAAACTGTTTTTT
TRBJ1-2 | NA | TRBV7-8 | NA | CASSLRAGNGYTF | TGTGCCAGCAGCTTAAGGGCAGGGAATGGCTACACCTTC
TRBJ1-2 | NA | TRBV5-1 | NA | CASSLGAWDYGYTF | TGCGCCAGCAGCTTGGGGGCGTGGGACTATGGCTACACCTTC
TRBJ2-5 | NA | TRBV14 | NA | CASSRANQETQYF | TGTGCCAGCAGCCGAGCCAACCAAGAGACCCAGTACTTC
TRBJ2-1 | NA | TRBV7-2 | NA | CASSLGQTYNEQFF | TGTGCCAGCAGCTTAGGACAGACCTACAATGAGCAGTTCTTC
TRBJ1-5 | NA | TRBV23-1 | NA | CASSQKLEEFQPQHF | TGCGCCAGCAGTCAAAAGCTCGAGGAGTTTCAGCCCCAGCATTTT
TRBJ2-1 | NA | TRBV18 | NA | CASSPPDREVEQFF | TGTGCCAGCTCACCCCCCGACAGGGAGGTTGAGCAGTTCTTC
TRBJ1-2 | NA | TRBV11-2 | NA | CASSPSGGSYGYTF | TGTGCCAGCAGCCCAAGTGGGGGGAGCTATGGCTACACCTTC